This T cell receptor (beta chain) was identified during a study of blood T cell repertoires in COVID-19. Overall study: COVID-19 samples, acute and convalescent, were from the United States, Italy and Spain. PBMCs, B-cell-depleted T cells, or T cells were the source of the cDNA or gDNA that made up the material.

Germline V CDR1 and CDR2: MGHRA, YSYEKL. The CDR3 consists of 14 residues. Between the trimmed V and J ends, which lost 0 bases and 4 bases, there was a span of 7 bases. Clinical history as reported by participants underpinned cohort assignment. Assay: immunoSEQ multiplex PCR; the TCRdb copy retains only in-frame clones and omits some. The sample shows fewer than 500,000 clones, 85% to 90% of them seen only once. This clonotype originated in a man between 25 and 39 years old who had recovered from COVID-19. The sequencing input was PBMCs or T cells enriched from blood (not recorded which). The rearrangement joins TRBV4-1 to TRBJ1-5; no clear D gene. The CDR3 DNA reads as TGCGCCAGCAGCCAAGAACGGGGAAATCAGCCCCAGCATTTT. It translates to CASSQERGNQPQHF.